Below are 2 T cell receptor beta chains sequenced from a single sample in a study of identifying expanded T cells in peripheral blood. Measured with immunoSEQ multiplex PCR; TCRdb has only the in-frame clones, and not every one. The table includes about 86,000 clones, more than 75% detected once. Specimen: blood. The receptor source for this set is a person aged 18 to 75 in good health.

This rearrangement joins TRBV5-1 to TRBJ2-7; 7 bases agree with TRBD2. Germline CDR1 SGHRS, CDR2 YFSETQ. The CDR3 is 13 amino acids. The V gene end was trimmed by 2 bases and the J gene end by 6 bases; junction bases not matched to a gene: 5. The CDR3 sequence is CASSLDWEGEQYF. The CDR3 nucleotides are TGCGCCAGCAGCTTAGATTGGGAGGGCGAGCAGTACTTC.

The V gene is TRBV29-1, the J gene TRBJ2-2; D may be TRBD1 (5 bases). With 5 bases removed from V and 7 bases from J, the gap between germline ends came to 8 bases. Germline assignment: CDR1 SQVTM and CDR2 ANQGSEA. This CDR3 is 11 amino acids long. DNA of the CDR3: TGCAGCGTTCTCCAGGGCGGGGAGCTGTTTTTT. Protein sequence: CSVLQGGELFF.